This T cell receptor (beta chain) was captured in a study of identical twins. A single record per CDR3 protein comes from TCRdb applying MiXCR to the 5' RACE reads. Among roughly 720,000 distinct CDR3 sequences, 18% were seen once, and the ten largest hold around 13%. There are a few counts of this clonotype. V was clipped by 4 bases and J by 7 bases, with 16 bases between them. This CDR3 spans 13 amino acids. Germline V gene lookup returns CDR1 DFQATT and CDR2 SNEGSKA (reference sequence). These same records also appear under a second study, on T cells expressing NK-cell markers. Per that study: These clonotypes also led the CD3+CD56-NKG2C+ fraction in a handful of donors.

The TCR originated in a young woman in good health. The sample taken for sequencing was PBMCs. The genes are TRBV20-1 and TRBJ1-1; D may be TRBD1 (6 bases). The CDR3 coding sequence is TGCAGTGCTAAACAGGGTGCACTTTATGAAGCTTTCTTT. Its protein is CSAKQGALYEAFF.